These T cell receptor beta chains were read from a single sample in a study of T cell responses to AZD1222 COVID-19 vaccine. Here immunoSEQ multiplex PCR was the method, and the copy in TCRdb shows in-frame clones only, minus some. Counted here are approximately 160,000 clones, 90% occurring once; the ten biggest clones make up about 1.4%. Material: peripheral blood, obtained on day 0 of AZD1222 vaccination. The receptor source for this set is an adult in good health. CDR3s include the opening cysteine and the closing phenylalanine or tryptophan. A D gene is named only where the DNA matches it firmly. Expanded clones are given a class, and other clones once, few, many or no size at all.

clone size	V gene	J gene	D gene	CDR3 protein	CDR3 DNA
.	TRBV6-5	TRBJ1-5	.	CASRETVNQPQHF	TGTGCCAGCAGGGAGACTGTCAATCAGCCCCAGCATTTT
.	TRBV3-1/TRBV3-2	TRBJ1-1	.	CASSHPLANTEAFF	TGTGCCAGCAGCCACCCACTGGCGAACACTGAAGCTTTCTTT
.	TRBV6-5	TRBJ1-1	TRBD1	CASIRDRGATEAFF	TGTGCCAGCATTCGGGACAGGGGCGCCACTGAAGCTTTCTTT
.	TRBV3-1/TRBV3-2	TRBJ1-3	TRBD1	CASSKGAGGNTIYF	TGTGCCAGCAGCAAGGGGGCTGGGGGAAACACCATATATTTT
.	TRBV2	TRBJ1-1	.	CATFRGTSWGTEAFF	TGTGCCACCTTCAGAGGGACCTCCTGGGGGACTGAAGCTTTCTTT
.	TRBV6-5	TRBJ2-1	.	CASSYGARVNEQFF	TGTGCCAGCAGTTACGGGGCTCGCGTCAATGAGCAGTTCTTC
once	TRBV2	TRBJ2-3	.	CASGRTLSTDTQYF	TGTGCCAGCGGTAGGACGTTAAGCACAGATACGCAGTATTTT
.	TRBV29-1	TRBJ2-1	TRBD2	CSATSVAGTNEQFF	TGCAGCGCCACGTCGGTAGCGGGAACCAATGAGCAGTTCTTC
.	TRBV18	TRBJ1-5	TRBD1	CASSSGGGLLQPQHF	TGTGCCAGCTCTTCAGGGGGCGGCTTGCTTCAGCCCCAGCATTTT
once	TRBV5-6	TRBJ2-1	TRBD2	CASSFGLAGEQFF	TGTGCCAGCAGCTTTGGACTAGCCGGTGAGCAGTTCTTC
.	TRBV14	TRBJ2-7	TRBD1	CASSGQGYEQYF	TGTGCCAGCAGCGGACAGGGGTACGAGCAGTACTTC
.	TRBV2	TRBJ1-6	TRBD1	CASRGTARNSPLHF	TGTGCCAGCAGAGGGACAGCGCGGAATTCACCCCTCCACTTT
.	TRBV6-1	TRBJ2-5	TRBD1	CASSDGQGWRETQYF	TGTGCCAGCAGTGACGGACAGGGTTGGCGAGAGACCCAGTACTTC
.	TRBV6-5	TRBJ1-3	.	CASSPDGYSGNTIYF	TGTGCCAGCAGCCCGGACGGATACTCTGGAAACACCATATATTTT
once	TRBV15	TRBJ2-7	TRBD2	CATSRDLAGLVEQYF	TGTGCCACCAGCAGAGATCTAGCGGGGTTGGTGGAGCAGTACTTC
.	TRBV4-3	TRBJ1-1	.	CASSQEFSRVSAEAFF	TGCGCCAGCAGCCAAGAATTTTCCAGGGTTTCCGCTGAAGCTTTCTTT
.	TRBV4-1	TRBJ1-1	.	CASSQIGQTPEAFF	TGCGCCAGCAGCCAAATCGGTCAGACACCTGAAGCTTTCTTT
.	TRBV5-1	TRBJ1-1	TRBD1	CASSHGGQGSTEAFF	TGCGCCAGCAGCCACGGCGGACAGGGTTCCACTGAAGCTTTCTTT
.	TRBV7-2	TRBJ2-1	TRBD2	CASSGGSGGLYNEQFF	TGTGCCAGCAGCGGGGGGAGCGGGGGATTATACAATGAGCAGTTCTTC
.	TRBV30	TRBJ2-4	TRBD1	CAWSPDRGGIQYF	TGTGCCTGGAGTCCGGACAGGGGTGGCATTCAGTACTTC
.	TRBV6-5	TRBJ2-3	.	CALPFLGTQYF	TGTGCCCTACCCTTTCTCGGTACGCAGTATTTT
.	TRBV15	TRBJ2-7	.	CATSRDRQGIDEQYF	TGTGCCACCAGCAGAGATAGGCAGGGTATCGACGAGCAGTACTTC
.	TRBV27	TRBJ2-1	.	CASSLTTLTYGNEQFF	TGTGCCAGCAGTTTAACAACGCTAACCTACGGCAATGAGCAGTTCTTC